This T cell receptor (beta chain) emerged from a study of response to subunit inactivated influenza vaccine. Study-wide results and caveats: Few new T cells, the authors suggested, are recruited by each seasonal influenza vaccination.

There are a few counts of this clonotype. What it recognizes is unknown. Using its own MiXCR run on the RT-PCR reads, TCRdb lists one record per CDR3 protein. The data hold roughly 700,000 distinct CDR3 sequences, with about a sixth observed a single time. V dropped 3 bases and J dropped 0 bases, with 12 bases sitting between them. Germline CDR1 is DFQATT and CDR2 is SNEGSKA (reference sequence). The CDR3 length is 15 residues. The material sequenced was PBMCs from blood, taken 11 to 12 days after vaccination. This TCR came from a man aged 50-60 years who received an inactivated influenza vaccine. The chain is built from TRBV20-1 and TRBJ2-4, with a possible D match to TRBD2 (6 bases). The CDR3 nucleotides are TGCAGTGCTAGTAGGTTAGCGGTAGCCAAAAACATTCAGTACTTC. Translation: CSASRLAVAKNIQYF.